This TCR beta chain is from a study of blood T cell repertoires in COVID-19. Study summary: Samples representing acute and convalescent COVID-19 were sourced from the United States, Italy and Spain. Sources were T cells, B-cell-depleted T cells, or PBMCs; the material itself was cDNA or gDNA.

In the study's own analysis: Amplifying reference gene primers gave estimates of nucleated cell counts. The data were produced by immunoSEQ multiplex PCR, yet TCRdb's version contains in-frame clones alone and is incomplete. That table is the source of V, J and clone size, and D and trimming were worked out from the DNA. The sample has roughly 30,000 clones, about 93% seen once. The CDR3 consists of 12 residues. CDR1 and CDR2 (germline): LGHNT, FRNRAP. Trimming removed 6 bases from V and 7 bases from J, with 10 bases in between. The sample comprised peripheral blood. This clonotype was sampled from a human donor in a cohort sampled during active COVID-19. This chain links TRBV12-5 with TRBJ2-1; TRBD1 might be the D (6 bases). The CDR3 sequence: CASGSDRNEQFF. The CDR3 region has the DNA TGTGCTAGTGGATCCGACAGGAATGAGCAGTTCTTC.